This T cell receptor (beta chain) was found in a study of blood T cell repertoires in COVID-19. The wider study: Acute and convalescent COVID-19 samples came from the United States, Italy and Spain. Sources were T cells, B-cell-depleted T cells, or PBMCs; the material itself was cDNA or gDNA.

This clone was counted a few times. Germline assignment: CDR1 SGHRS and CDR2 YFSETQ. The V gene end was trimmed by 7 bases and the J gene end by 0 bases; junction bases not matched to a gene: 13. This CDR3 spans 18 amino acids. Original analysis: How many nucleated cells were present was estimated from reference gene primer amplification. Assay used: immunoSEQ multiplex PCR; TCRdb lists only in-frame clones, some missing. V and J calls and clone size are those listed in that table; D and trimming were worked out from the DNA. The sample contains 95,000 to 150,000 clones, 65% to 90% of which appear only once.

The TCR originated in a woman older than 75 with acute or convalescent COVID-19. Sequenced material: peripheral blood. The chain combines TRBV5-1 with TRBJ2-2; TRBD1 matches at 9 bases. The CDR3 DNA is TGCGCCAGCTCTTATAAACAGGGGGCTAGCTCGAACACCGGGGAGCTGTTTTTT. This sequence encodes CASSYKQGASSNTGELFF. Full variable domain (remainder filled in from reference TRBV5-1 and TRBJ2-2): KAGVTQTPRYLIKTRGQQVTLSCSPISGHRSVSWYQQTPGQGLQFLFEYFSETQRNKGNFPGRFSGRQFSNSRSEMNVSTLELGDSALYLCASSYKQGASSNTGELFFGEGSRLTVL.